This TCR beta chain was retrieved from a study of lung T cells in sarcoidosis with Löfgren's syndrome (dated by TCRdb to the late 2010s). With respect to the entire study: Sarcoidosis was described as a granulomatous, mainly pulmonary disease marked by CD4+ T cell accumulation in bronchoalveolar lavage fluid. The repertoire analyses focused on Löfgren's syndrome patients.

The paper's findings and limits, for the study overall: The study only suggested recognition of a sarcoidosis-associated antigen, and the antigen remained putative and unidentified. TRAV12-1 and TRBV2 were reported as the most expanded V gene segments in Löfgren's syndrome patients compared with control subjects. In alphabeta pairing analysis, TRAV12-1 was found to pair preferentially with TRBV2, and CDR3 homology was shown by the resulting paired TCRs. CDR3 motifs in TRAV12-1 and TRBV2 were reported to be shared across several Lofgren's syndrome patients, which suggests public CD4+ TCR repertoires.

In the germline V gene (reference sequence), CDR1 corresponds to MNHEY and CDR2 to SMNVEV. From cysteine to phenylalanine, the CDR3 is 18 amino acids long. Only CDR3 DNA remains: 54 bases, in frame from the first base. V lost 6 bases and J lost 0 bases, and the count of bases not matched to a germline gene is 16. These reads were obtained on an Illumina MiSeq. TCRdb cleaned the public reads at Q25 with fastp, built clones with MiXCR and kept in-frame beta chains. Rows are combined by CDR3 protein, so each entry shows the most common genes and DNA. The sample has about 20,000 distinct CDR3 sequences on record, about 20% of them singletons. The top ten clonotypes cover roughly 4.5% of the sample. This clonotype is labeled medium-sized (0.01 to 0.1%). Its cognate antigen has yet to be identified. No qualities accompany the bases; no much larger clone lies one base away.

The TCR was taken from a human donor with sarcoidosis (Löfgren's syndrome or another form), or a control subject (not recorded which). The chain is encoded by TRBV27 joined to TRBJ1-1; the central 7 bases match TRBD1. Sequenced material: CD4+ T cells from PBMCs. CDR3 region: CASSLVGRQGSMNTEAFF. At the DNA level, the sequence is TGTGCCAGCAGCCTTGTAGGGAGACAGGGATCGATGAACACTGAAGCTTTCTTT.